This passage covers 27 T cell receptor beta chains from one sample sequenced in a study of T cells after yellow fever vaccination. TCRdb re-analysed the 5' RACE reads in MiXCR, keeping a single row per CDR3 protein. The sample has tens of thousands of distinct CDR3 sequences; about 7.7% are singletons. The source was CD8+ T cells sorted from PBMCs, collected more than 8 days after the first yellow fever vaccination. These receptor sequences come from a young man who received the YFV17D yellow fever vaccine.

This clonotype occurred a few times. V and J are TRBV5-1 and TRBJ2-5; maybe TRBD1 (6 bases). V lost 5 bases to trimming and J lost 4 bases, with 15 bases between them. Germline V gives CDR1 SGHRS, CDR2 YFSETQ. This CDR3 contains 14 residues. This chain's CDR3 is CASSSYMGAETQYF. CDR3 nucleotide sequence: TGCGCCAGCAGTTCCTACATGGGGGCAGAGACCCAGTACTTC.

V and J are TRBV7-9 and TRBJ2-3; D gene uncertain. The CDR3 covers 15 residues. From germline, CDR1 is SEHNR and CDR2 FQNEAQ (reference sequence). V lost 5 bases to trimming and J lost 2 bases, with 14 bases between them. The CDR3 bases are TGTGCCAGCAGCGAGATATCCCGGCTCACAGATACGCAGTATTTT. As protein: CASSEISRLTDTQYF.

As for this clonotype: With a much larger clone just one base away, this may be a read error. The V and J genes are TRBV10-3 and TRBJ2-7, with D uncertain. This CDR3 region has 13 residues. Germline V gene data show CDR1 as ENHRY and CDR2 as SYGVKD. The CDR3 coding sequence is TGTGCCAACAGTGAGCAGCCCGTGGACGAGCAGTACGTC. Translation gives CANSEQPVDEQYV.

This clonotype was seen only a few times. The chain carries TRBV7-9 and TRBJ2-1; D not resolved. The V end lost 11 bases, the J end lost 0 bases, and 11 bases lay between the germline ends. The CDR3 spans 13 residues. Germline CDR1 is SEHNR and CDR2 is FQNEAQ (reference sequence). The CDR3 here is CAVNIVSYNEQFF. The CDR3 DNA is TGTGCCGTGAATATCGTCTCCTACAATGAGCAGTTCTTC.

The sample holds many counts of this clonotype. CDR3 in amino acids: CASSLLESSYNEQFF. The CDR3 coding sequence is TGTGCCAGCAGTTTATTGGAAAGCTCCTACAATGAGCAGTTCTTC. The genes are TRBV27 and TRBJ2-1; D not certain. V was shortened by 1 base and J by 0 bases, with 7 bases between the two germline ends. Germline assignment: CDR1 MNHEY and CDR2 SMNVEV (reference sequence). This CDR3 has 15 amino acids.

This chain joins TRBV29-1 and TRBJ2-1, with 8 bases identical to TRBD1. V lost 4 bases and J lost 9; bases outside the gene matches: 14. The CDR3 covers 15 residues. The germline CDR1 and CDR2 sequences are SQVTM and ANQGSEA. The DNA of the CDR3 is TGCAGCGTTGGAAGGACAGGGAACGATTTTGGTGAGCAGTTCTTC. Translating gives CSVGRTGNDFGEQFF.

This clonotype was detected ten times or more. Here the CDR3 DNA reads TGTGCCAGCAGCTTAGTCGACAGGTCAATCACAGGCGAGGACATTCAGTACTTC. It translates to CASSLVDRSITGEDIQYF. The chain is built from TRBV11-2 and TRBJ2-4; TRBD1 is a possible D gene (6 bases). The CDR3 is 18 amino acids. V lost 1 base and J lost 8, with 24 bases in between. CDR1 and CDR2 (germline): SGHAT, FQNNGV.

The sample holds many counts of this clonotype. The chain combines TRBV10-3 with TRBJ1-3; D might be TRBD1 (6 bases). Between the trimmed V and J ends, which lost 0 bases and 4 bases, there was a span of 10 bases. The CDR3 loop spans 15 amino acids. The V gene's germline CDR1 is ENHRY and CDR2 SYGVKD. As DNA, the CDR3 is TGTGCCATCAGTGAGTCAACAGGGACAGGAAACACCATATATTTT. This gives the protein CAISESTGTGNTIYF.

This clonotype was picked up many times. DNA of the CDR3: TGTGCCAGCAGCGTAGTGAATGGGGTTGAAGCTTTCTTT. Amino acids: CASSVVNGVEAFF. This chain uses TRBV9 with TRBJ1-1, with D unresolved. The germline V and J ends were trimmed by 0 bases and 7 bases, with 10 bases remaining between them. Germline-derived CDR1 and CDR2 are SGDLS and YYNGEE. This CDR3 has 13 amino acids.

The chain recombines TRBV11-2 with TRBJ2-4; D gene uncertain. The CDR3 sequence is 15 residues long. Germline V gene sequence: CDR1 SGHAT, CDR2 FQNNGV. V shed 0 bases and J shed 0 bases, with 6 bases lying between them. The CDR3 nucleotides are TGTGCCAGCAGCTTAGAGGAGATAGCCAAAAACATTCAGTACTTC. Residues: CASSLEEIAKNIQYF.

This clonotype has at least ten counts. J is TRBJ2-5 and V is TRBV9; possible D gene TRBD1, 5 bases. The CDR3 totals 15 residues. Trimming pared 0 bases from V and 5 bases from J, leaving 14 bases between. The germline gives CDR1 SGDLS, CDR2 YYNGEE. The CDR3 nucleotides are TGTGCCAGCAGCGTAGACGGAGCTTCAGGGGAGACCCAGTACTTC. It is translated as CASSVDGASGETQYF.

This clonotype was counted at least ten times. V usage is TRBV6-4 and J usage is TRBJ2-1, with D uncertain. CDR3 length: 13 residues. Trimming pared 2 bases from V and 5 bases from J, leaving 7 bases between. Germline V gene lookup returns CDR1 MRHNA and CDR2 SNTAGT. The CDR3 loop reads CASSDAPHNEQFF. In nucleotides, the CDR3 is TGTGCCAGCAGTGACGCTCCCCACAATGAGCAGTTCTTC.

This clonotype was seen ten or more times. The chain uses TRBV27 and TRBJ1-5; tentative D call: TRBD1 (5 bases). The V and J ends lost 3 bases and 2 bases respectively, with 11 bases between them. The CDR3 consists of 15 residues. From germline, CDR1 is MNHEY and CDR2 SMNVEV (reference sequence). The CDR3 spells CASSLRGMRNQPQHF. The CDR3 DNA follows: TGTGCCAGCAGTTTGAGGGGAATGCGCAATCAGCCCCAGCATTTT.

In this sample, this clonotype turned up many times. The CDR3 DNA is TGTGCCAGCAGCGCCCCCTTTGGACTGGGGAGTTACAATGAGCAGTTCTTC. This gives the protein CASSAPFGLGSYNEQFF. The chain uses TRBV9 and TRBJ2-1, with D perhaps TRBD2 (5 bases). Germline CDR1 reads SGDLS; CDR2 reads YYNGEE. The ends were cut back, 3 bases at V and 4 bases at J, with 20 bases in the middle. The CDR3 spans 17 residues.

The J gene is TRBJ2-3, the V gene TRBV27; 13 bases fit TRBD2. With 5 bases clipped from V and 5 bases from J, the junction kept 7 bases outside the gene matches. Per germline, CDR1 MNHEY and CDR2 SMNVEV (reference sequence). This CDR3 has 16 amino acids. In DNA form, the CDR3 reads TGTGCCAGCAGTAAAACTAGCGGGGGGGCCGTAGATACGCAGTATTTT. Its protein product is CASSKTSGGAVDTQYF.

A few counts support this clonotype. This chain joins TRBV6-5 and TRBJ1-6; 8 bases fit TRBD1. This CDR3 spans 16 amino acids. The junction had 7 bases not matched to a gene; V was cut back by 2 bases and J by 7 bases. CDR1 and CDR2 from the germline V gene are MNHEY and SVGAGI. DNA for the CDR3: TGTGCCAGCAGTTACCTCTCGACAGGGGCAAATTCACCCCTCCACTTT. Protein: CASSYLSTGANSPLHF.

The V and J genes are TRBV7-9 and TRBJ2-1; the match to TRBD2 covers 16 bases. CDR1 SEHNR and CDR2 FQNEAQ come from the germline V gene (reference sequence). The V segment lost 5 bases and the J segment 13 bases; nucleotides outside the gene matches: 8. This CDR3 has 15 residues. CDR3 sequence reads: CASSPGTSGGAGQFF. In DNA form, the CDR3 reads TGTGCCAGCAGCCCTGGGACTAGCGGGGGGGCCGGCCAGTTCTTC.

This clonotype was seen many times. The chain combines TRBV30 with TRBJ2-1; D is possibly TRBD1 (6 bases). V dropped 5 bases and J dropped 4 bases, with 12 bases sitting between them. There are 13 residues in the CDR3. CDR1 and CDR2 from the germline V gene are GTSNPN and SVGIG (reference sequence). Written as DNA, the CDR3 is TGTGCCTGGCAACAGGGAGAATACAATGAGCAGTTCTTC. Amino acid sequence: CAWQQGEYNEQFF.

Ten or more counts support this clonotype. This sequence joins TRBV4-1 and TRBJ1-2; D perhaps matches TRBD1 (5 bases). Germline lookup yields CDR1 MGHRA and CDR2 YSYEKL. The germline V and J ends were trimmed by 0 bases and 4 bases, with 9 bases remaining between them. The CDR3 contains 14 residues. The CDR3, as DNA: TGCGCCAGCAGCCAAGAGGGGGGAGCCTATGGCTACACCTTC. Amino acid sequence: CASSQEGGAYGYTF.

This clonotype was found a few times. This chain links TRBV29-1 with TRBJ2-7; TRBD1 matches at 7 bases. V was pared by 5 bases and J by 5 bases, with 3 bases of the junction left unmatched. Germline V gene data show CDR1 as SQVTM and CDR2 as ANQGSEA. CDR3 length: 11 residues. The CDR3 region is CSVLQGDEQYF. The CDR3 coding sequence is TGCAGCGTTCTGCAGGGGGACGAGCAGTACTTC.

The chain combines TRBV7-9 with TRBJ2-7; no clear D. V was shortened by 5 bases and J by 3 bases, with 11 bases between the two germline ends. Germline lookup yields CDR1 SEHNR and CDR2 FQNEAQ (reference sequence). The CDR3 has 13 residues. CDR3: CASSPTGVYEQYF. The CDR3 DNA reads as TGTGCCAGCAGCCCGACCGGAGTCTACGAGCAGTACTTC.

This clonotype appeared many times. The V call is TRBV9, the J call TRBJ2-2, with D perhaps given as TRBD1 or TRBD2 (5 bases each). V shed 3 bases and J shed 3 bases, with 12 bases lying between them. There are 15 residues in the CDR3. Per germline, CDR1 SGDLS and CDR2 YYNGEE. The CDR3 is CASSAVGPDTGELFF. CDR3 nucleotides: TGTGCCAGCAGCGCTGTGGGACCCGACACCGGGGAGCTGTTTTTT.

Ten or more counts support this clonotype. This sequence joins TRBV13 and TRBJ2-2; D perhaps matches TRBD2 (5 bases). Trimming cost V 7 bases and J 9 bases, with 9 bases left between them. Germline V gene sequence: CDR1 PRHDT, CDR2 FYEKMQ (reference sequence). The CDR3 totals 11 residues. The CDR3 here is CASTTGRELFF. The CDR3 bases are TGTGCCAGCACCACGGGGAGGGAGCTGTTTTTT.

This clonotype came up many times. The chain joins TRBV12-3 or TRBV12-4 to TRBJ2-5; D is perhaps TRBD1 or TRBD2 (5 bases each). Trimming removed 7 bases at V and 5 bases at J, with 17 bases between. The CDR3 is 14 residues long. In nucleotides, the CDR3 is TGTGCCAGCAATCTCGGTGGGGGTACGGAGACCCAGTACTTC. Encoded protein: CASNLGGGTETQYF.

In this sample, this clonotype turned up many times. The genes are TRBV7-9 and TRBJ2-5, with a weak D call TRBD1 (6 bases). The CDR3 runs 16 residues. Trimming left V 1 base short and J 2 bases short, with 14 bases between. Germline V CDR1 and CDR2: SEHNR, FQNEAQ (reference sequence). The chain's CDR3 is CASSLVAKTGQETQYF. The DNA of the CDR3 is TGTGCCAGCAGCTTAGTGGCCAAAACAGGGCAAGAGACCCAGTACTTC.

This clonotype was found many times. The gene calls are TRBV27 and TRBJ2-3; D may be TRBD2 (5 bases). The CDR3 totals 13 residues. The germline gives CDR1 MNHEY, CDR2 SMNVEV (reference sequence). Trimming left V 5 bases short and J 2 bases short, with 8 bases between. The CDR3: CASSHGNTDTQYF. The DNA of the CDR3 is TGTGCCAGCAGTCACGGGAACACAGATACGCAGTATTTT.

In its sample, this clonotype was seen a few times. The rearrangement links TRBV4-1 to TRBJ2-5; no definite D call. The V end was cut by 5 bases, the J end by 5 bases, with 12 bases between. Germline-derived CDR1 and CDR2 are MGHRA and YSYEKL. This CDR3 is 13 amino acids long. In nucleotides, the CDR3 is TGCGCCAGCAGCACCGGCCCGGGCGAGACCCAGTACTTC. Protein: CASSTGPGETQYF.